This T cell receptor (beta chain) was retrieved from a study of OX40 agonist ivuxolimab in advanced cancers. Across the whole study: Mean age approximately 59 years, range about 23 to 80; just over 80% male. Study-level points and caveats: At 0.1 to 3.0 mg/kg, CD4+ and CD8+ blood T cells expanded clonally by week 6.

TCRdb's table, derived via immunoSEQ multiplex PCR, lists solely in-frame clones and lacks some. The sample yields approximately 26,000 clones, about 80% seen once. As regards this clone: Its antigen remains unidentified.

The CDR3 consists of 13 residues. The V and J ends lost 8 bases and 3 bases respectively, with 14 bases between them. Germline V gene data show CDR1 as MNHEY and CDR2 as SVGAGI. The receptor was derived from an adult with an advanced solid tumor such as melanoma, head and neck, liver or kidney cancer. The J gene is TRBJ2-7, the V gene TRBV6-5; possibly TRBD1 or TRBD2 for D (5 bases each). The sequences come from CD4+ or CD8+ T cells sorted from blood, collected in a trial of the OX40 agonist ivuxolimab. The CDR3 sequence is CASWDAGYYEQYF. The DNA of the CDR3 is TGTGCCAGCTGGGACGCAGGATACTACGAGCAGTACTTC.